This T cell receptor beta chain was found in a study of graft-versus-host responses after intestinal transplantation. In the study overall: The whole recipient group had anti-thymocyte globulin induction followed by tacrolimus and steroids for two to three years.

Libraries were prepared by immunoSEQ multiplex PCR; TCRdb keeps only in-frame clonotypes and omits some of them. The table records roughly 97,000 clones, around 92% of them present only once. In regard to this clone: Antigen: not known.

V shed 3 bases and J shed 4 bases, with 22 bases lying between them. The CDR3 extends over 17 amino acids. Germline V gene lookup returns CDR1 SGHTA and CDR2 FQGNSA. Study conclusions and caveats: Peak circulating GvH clone levels were associated with early post-transplant HvG declines.

This sequence originates from a human donor who was the organ donor for an intestinal transplant. The V call is TRBV7-2, the J call TRBJ2-7, with D possibly TRBD1 on 6 matching bases. Source: unstimulated CD4+ T cells sorted from spleen or lymph node cells, taken before transplant. The CDR3 reads CASSFLSAPGVPYEQYF. In DNA form, the CDR3 reads TGTGCCAGCAGCTTTTTATCAGCCCCAGGGGTCCCTTACGAGCAGTACTTC.